This is a list of T cell receptor beta chains from one sample in a study of CD8+CD57+ T cells in acquired aplastic anemia. In TCRdb, the reads were re-called with MiXCR into one record per CDR3 protein. The sample comprises about 110,000 distinct CDR3 sequences, roughly 50% of which are singletons, and 30% to 35% rests with the top ten. The sequenced material came from sorted CD4+, CD8+, or CD8+CD57+ T cells (not recorded which) from PBMCs. All receptors come from a human donor in good health, serving as a control. Both conserved end residues are trimmed from each CDR3. For some rows the clone size is stated as once, few or many, or as a class when expanded; others skip it.

j_call cdr3_length v_call clone_size cdr3_aa
TRBJ1-1 12 TRBV20-1 once SAPSLDGNTEAF
TRBJ1-1 11 TRBV7-3 . ASSHGGGTEAF
TRBJ2-7 11 TRBV7-2 . ASSLRSFNEQY
TRBJ2-7 16 TRBV6-2/TRBV6-3 many ASSYSIFNEGQGHEQY
TRBJ1-1 12 TRBV30 . AWNTGQGRGEAF
TRBJ2-2 14 TRBV24-1 . ASSLRSRTNTGELF
TRBJ1-5 13 TRBV24-1 . ASSPVVAGNQPQH
TRBJ2-3 13 TRBV5-1 . ASNPSGIITDTQY
TRBJ2-3 9 TRBV20-1 . SAPITDTQY
TRBJ2-1 10 TRBV7-6 once ASSHPVNEQF
TRBJ1-5 12 TRBV2 . ASAGQPSNQPQH
TRBJ1-1 10 TRBV7-3 many ASADMNTEAF
TRBJ2-1 12 TRBV3-1 many ASSSPGRLNEQF
TRBJ1-2 16 TRBV15 many ATSRESDREYWDYGYT
TRBJ2-3 10 TRBV10-3 . ATRGTTDTQY
TRBJ2-5 13 TRBV2 . ASSYPGRIQETQY
TRBJ1-5 16 TRBV5-4 many ASSSGRWGWREAQPQH
TRBJ2-1 16 TRBV2 . ASSEVSGGTSSYNEQF
TRBJ1-3 15 TRBV7-6 . ASSATLDRGSGNTIY
TRBJ1-1 12 TRBV5-4 . ASSVVGVNTEAF
TRBJ1-2 12 TRBV20-1 once SACRTGVDYGYT
TRBJ1-5 13 TRBV4-3 many ASSQVEGANQPQH
TRBJ1-1 12 TRBV2 . ASSEAGRDTEAF
TRBJ2-3 13 TRBV11-2 . ASRLEGFSTDTQY
TRBJ1-1 8 TRBV19 . ASRDSEAF
TRBJ1-6 12 TRBV15 . ATSRGRGESPLH
TRBJ1-2 10 TRBV10-3 . AAAGTDYGYT
TRBJ1-3 13 TRBV10-3 once ATRRSGRGGNTIY
TRBJ2-5 13 TRBV2 . ASSPRRTTAETQY